This T cell receptor beta chain was captured by sequencing in a study of shared clonotypes between healthy human individuals. Positively selected for CCR7, the CD45RO-negative cells used as naive CD8 cells excluded terminally differentiated effector memory CD45RA+ cells. The CDR3 spans 15 residues. V lost 0 bases to trimming and J lost 8 bases, with 14 bases between them. Germline lookup yields CDR1 SGDLS and CDR2 YYNGEE. Here immunoSEQ multiplex PCR was the method, and the copy in TCRdb shows in-frame clones only, minus some. The table has about 800,000 clones, about 96% seen once. Sequenced input: naive CD8+ T cells sorted from blood. V and J are TRBV9 and TRBJ1-4; a weak D match, TRBD1 (6 bases). This receptor was identified in a man between 25 and 39 years old in good health. CDR3 loop: CASSVGWTDGEKLFF. The CDR3 region has the DNA TGTGCCAGCAGCGTAGGGTGGACAGACGGCGAAAAACTGTTTTTT.